Sequencing of this TCR beta chain was carried out in a study of shared clonotypes between healthy human individuals. Turning to the study itself: The people who gave samples were a couple of women and a few men aged 18 to 49. Plates per donor: three CD4 naive, three CD4 memory, two CD8 naive, one CD8 memory.

V lost 6 bases to trimming and J lost 4 bases, with 12 bases between them. Per germline, CDR1 SQVTM and CDR2 ANQGSEA. The CDR3 loop spans 12 amino acids. Naivety among CD8 cells was defined by CD45RO negativity and positive CCR7 selection, thereby excluding terminally differentiated effector memory CD45RA+ cells. Authors' methods: ImmunoSEQ junction-only sequences lacked quality scores, so their filtering differed. Libraries were prepared by immunoSEQ multiplex PCR; TCRdb keeps only in-frame clonotypes and omits some of them. V and J calls and clone size are copied from that table; D and trimming were computed from the DNA. The repertoire holds hundreds of thousands of clones, with approximately 95% as singletons.

The sequenced sample was naive CD8+ T cells sorted from blood. This sequence originates from a woman in her twenties or thirties in good health. The chain uses TRBV29-1 and TRBJ1-2, with D possibly being TRBD1 (5 bases). The CDR3 coding sequence is TGCAGCGTCCGAGACAGTCCCTATGGCTACACCTTC. It yields the protein CSVRDSPYGYTF.